This TCR beta chain was documented in a study of OX40 agonist ivuxolimab in advanced cancers. Findings and limits, study-wide: With doses of 0.1 to 3.0 mg/kg, CD4+ and CD8+ blood T cells had undergone clonal expansion by week 6. Patients with a partial response at 0.1-3.0 mg/kg had among the lowest clonal expansion.

This clone occurred a few times. The antigen is undetermined. The CDR3 has 16 amino acids. J lost 5 bases, V lost 4 bases, and 13 bases had no gene match. Per germline, CDR1 SGDLS and CDR2 YYNGEE. Prior autoimmune disease or systemic immunosuppression barred patients. The table came from immunoSEQ multiplex PCR; TCRdb's copy has only in-frame clones and leaves some out. Of about 20,000 clones listed, around 78% are singletons. The rearrangement links TRBV9 to TRBJ2-3; 7 nucleotides align to TRBD2. The source material was CD4+ or CD8+ T cells sorted from blood, sampled in a trial of the OX40 agonist ivuxolimab. This TCR was recovered from an adult with an advanced solid tumor such as melanoma, head and neck, liver or kidney cancer. This CDR3 is CASSTDPGGGRDTQYF. The CDR3, as DNA: TGTGCCAGCAGCACAGACCCGGGGGGTGGGAGAGATACGCAGTATTTT.